The sequence of this T cell receptor (beta chain) was determined in a study of blood T cell repertoires in COVID-19 (dated by TCRdb to about 2020). Describing the broader study: Collaborator samples came from the United States, Italy and Spain and covered acute and convalescent phases of COVID-19. The dataset comprised deeply sampled blood TCRbeta repertoires from subjects exposed to, actively infected with, or recovered from COVID-19. The samples were drawn from two sources: the first 160 participants of the ongoing ImmuneRACE study, and 950 to 1,500 subjects contributed by 6 global collaborators. A freely available public database, intended as a resource for researchers studying the immune response to SARS-CoV-2, is where the repertoires were released. Where available, HLA class I and class II types were obtained from metadata supplied by the sample provider rather than from assay-based typing. The material from the prospective study consisted of cDNA or gDNA derived from T cells, B-cell-depleted T cells, or PBMCs. A de-identified subject ID, COVID-19 status, age in years and sex were almost always included in the sample metadata. Broad study findings and their caveats: Clinical and demographic metadata were provided uncurated, with the amount varying by source and participant.

After removal of 4 bases from V and 0 bases from J, the junction retains 4 bases not matched to a gene. CDR1 and CDR2, per the germline V gene, are SGHDN and FVKESK. The CDR3 measures 15 amino acids from cysteine to phenylalanine. CDR3 DNA is the only sequence kept; it has 45 bases, read in frame from the first base. One collaborating source in Seattle enrolled patients while the patients were actively infected and followed the patients over time throughout the course of disease. Each collaborating institution followed its own protocols to collect whole blood in K2EDTA tubes. Collaborator samples were shipped for TCRbeta analysis as frozen whole blood, isolated PBMCs, or DNA extracted from either sample type. Points on this clone: What antigen it recognizes has not been identified. No base-level quality is on record; no much larger clone is a single base apart.

TCRbeta CDR3 regions were amplified from genomic DNA by means of the immunoSEQ Assay, a bias-controlled multiplex PCR. In the source study's methods: The number of nucleated cells in each sample was estimated by amplification of reference gene primers within the assay. To quantify the absolute abundance of each unique TCRbeta CDR3 rearrangement, sequence reads were collapsed and filtered. For each sample, productive Simpson clonality was calculated by taking the square root of Simpson's diversity index across productive rearrangements. Imported from immuneACCESS, the table was reduced by TCRdb to in-frame sequences with V and J called. These copies leave out some clones; in studies compared against another copy, an unresolved V gene accounts for under half, and the cause of the remainder is not known. From that table come the V and J calls and clone size; the DNA was used to work out D and trimming. The sample has just over 250,000 clones on record, more than 85% of them singletons. Of the sample, approximately 2.5% is held by the ten largest clones.

Sequencing was carried out using peripheral blood. The rearranged chain carries TRBV14 and TRBJ2-3; TRBD1 lines up with 7 middle nucleotides. The clonotype originates from a person under 35 with COVID-19, enrolled during active disease. The nucleotide sequence is TGTGCCAGCAGCCCTACAGGGGCAAGCACAGATACGCAGTATTTT. Protein translation: CASSPTGASTDTQYF.